These 2 T cell receptor beta chains were all obtained from the same sample, sequenced in a study of blood T cell repertoires in COVID-19. Assay used: immunoSEQ multiplex PCR; TCRdb lists only in-frame clones, some missing. The sample holds nearly 250,000 clones; approximately 84% are singletons and the top ten take under 2%. The sample comprised peripheral blood. The receptors originated from a woman aged 80 or over with acute or convalescent COVID-19.

The rearrangement links TRBV7-9 to TRBJ1-4; D unclear. This CDR3 has 11 residues. With 3 bases removed from V and 8 bases from J, the gap between germline ends came to 4 bases. The germline V gene encodes CDR1 SEHNR and CDR2 FQNEAQ (reference sequence). CDR3 region: CASSFREKLFF. CDR3 DNA sequence: TGTGCCAGCAGCTTTAGAGAAAAACTGTTTTTT.

The gene calls are TRBV20-1 and TRBJ1-3; no firm D call. This CDR3 spans 11 amino acids. Trimming cost V 6 bases and J 4 bases, with 7 bases left between them. Per the germline V gene, CDR1 is DFQATT and CDR2 is SNEGSKA (reference sequence). The CDR3 nucleotides read TGCAGTGCCGCACAAGGAAACACCATATATTTT. It translates to CSAAQGNTIYF.